This T cell receptor (beta chain) was documented in a study of T cells in Graves' hyperthyroidism and ophthalmopathy (dated by TCRdb to about 2019). At the level of the whole study: Peripheral blood was sampled at the time of initial diagnosis, prior to any treatment. A discovery cohort of approximately 100 patients, fewer than 50 with Graves' ophthalmopathy and approximately 57 with stable Graves' hyperthyroidism, was used to find distinguishing TCR V-J signatures. Prospective prediction of ophthalmopathy was tested in an independent validation cohort consisting of fewer than 20 hyperthyroidism patients and more than 15 patients who later progressed to ophthalmopathy. The 85 to 100 discovery patients were divided at random into training and test sets in a 7:3 ratio. Thyroid tissue and blood T-cell repertoires from six Graves' hyperthyroidism patients were also compared in the study. Following sampling, methimazole starting at 30 mg daily was given to hyperthyroidism patients, and high-dose intravenous methylprednisolone was given to ophthalmopathy patients. According to the paper, TCR Vbeta CDR3 sequencing was carried out on 135 peripheral blood samples, which came from fewer than 50 ophthalmopathy, roughly 75 hyperthyroidism and some 17 progressor patients. The study at large found these results: Ophthalmopathy was separated from stable hyperthyroidism by a 13 V-J signature model, with 85% to 90% sensitivity and 81% to 82% specificity obtained in cross-validation and 80%/75% obtained in testing. Sample size was not statistically predetermined, and investigators were not blinded to group allocation. In validation, the model predicted progression to ophthalmopathy a median of 6.5 months before onset, with roughly 71% sensitivity and 72.22% specificity. Blood samples also contained most of the expanded thyroid clonotypes (frequency above 0.001), which suggests that blood repertoires may reflect thyroid immune responses.

Hyperthyroidism patients were aged 18 to 65 years and newly diagnosed, with disease duration of less than 2 months. The study excluded patients with uncontrolled infections, other autoimmune diseases, pregnancy or lactation. Diagnoses relied on clinical symptoms, serum thyroxine and TRAb, thyroid ultrasound and orbital computed tomography. Blood from progressor patients was drawn when they were first diagnosed with hyperthyroidism, before any ophthalmopathy symptoms appeared. PBMCs were separated from 7.5 to 10 ml of fresh peripheral blood using Ficoll-Paque density gradient centrifugation. Progressor patients were defined as those initially diagnosed with Graves' hyperthyroidism in whom ophthalmopathy developed during follow-up. Total RNA was extracted using Trizol reagent, and RNA quality was assessed on an Agilent 2100 Bioanalyzer. From the cysteine up to the phenylalanine, the CDR3 has a length of 15 residues. Only the CDR3 part of the read is kept: 45 bases, read in frame from the first base. For CDR1 and CDR2, the germline V gene lists MNHNS and SASEGT. V is cut by 2 bases and J by 6 bases, and the space between the germline ends is 11 bases.

The TCR beta CDR3 regions were amplified from RNA transcripts. For the first round of RT-PCR on the TCR CDR3, the HTBI primer set was used together with the Qiagen OneStep RT-PCR kit. The libraries were constructed in a second round of multiplex PCR and then size-selected and purified. Sequencing of the libraries was done on an Illumina HiSeq2000 using paired-end 100 bp reads. In the paper's pipeline: Raw data were processed with SOAPnuke, discarding reads with adapters, uncalled bases, mean Phred below 15, or no exact constant-primer or identifier match. COPE v1.2.5 was used to merge high-quality paired reads, and clonotypes were defined as unique nucleotide sequences. Clonotypes were aligned to IMGT TRBV, TRBD and TRBJ reference segments using MiTCR v1.1. Only V-J combinations with frequency above 0.0001, covering 99% to 99.2% of repertoires, were analysed. The TCS score was defined as the ratio of F50 (clonal expansion) to E x V (chaos), calculated using BLOSUM62-based TCRdist between CDR3 peptides within each V-J. Welch's t-statistics and random forest reduced around 510 V-J features to 13, which were used in a naive Bayes classifier (R e1071). Clones were called with MiXCR by TCRdb after fastp trimmed the public reads at Q25, and only in-frame beta chains were retained. Rows are unified per CDR3 protein, each entry keeping the most common DNA and genes. These V and J calls derive from TCRdb rather than the authors' analysis. The sample table lists hundreds of thousands of distinct CDR3 sequences, around 20% of them with a count of one. In total, the top ten clones hold roughly 17% of the sample.

In this sample, this clonotype turned up a few times. The antigen this receptor binds is unknown. No base quality information exists; no much larger clone differs at one position. This TCR came from a woman aged 50 to 65 with Graves' hyperthyroidism that later progressed to Graves' ophthalmopathy. Material: blood. The chain joins TRBV6-1 to TRBJ1-6, and possibly TRBD1, on 5 matching bases. The sequenced DNA is TGTGCCAGCAGTGAAATTTGGGGGGGTAATTCACCCCTCCACTTT. Translation gives CASSEIWGGNSPLHF.